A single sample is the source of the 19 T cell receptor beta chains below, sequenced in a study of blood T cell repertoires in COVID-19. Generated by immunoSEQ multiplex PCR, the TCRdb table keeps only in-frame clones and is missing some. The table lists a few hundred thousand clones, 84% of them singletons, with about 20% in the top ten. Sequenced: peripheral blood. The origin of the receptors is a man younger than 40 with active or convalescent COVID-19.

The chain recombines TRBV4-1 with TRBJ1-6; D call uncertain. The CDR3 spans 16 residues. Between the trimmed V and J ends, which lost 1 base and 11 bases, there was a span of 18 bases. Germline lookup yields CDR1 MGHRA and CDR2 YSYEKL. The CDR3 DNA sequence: TGCGCCAGCAGCCAAGTGGAGGGTTCGGATCGGGCACCCCTCCACTTT. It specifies CASSQVEGSDRAPLHF.

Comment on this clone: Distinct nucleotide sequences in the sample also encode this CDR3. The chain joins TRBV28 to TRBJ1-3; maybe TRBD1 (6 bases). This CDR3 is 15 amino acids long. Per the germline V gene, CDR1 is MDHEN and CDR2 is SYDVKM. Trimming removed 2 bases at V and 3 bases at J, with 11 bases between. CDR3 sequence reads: CASSLPGADGNTIYF. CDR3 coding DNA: TGTGCCAGCAGTTTACCAGGGGCTGATGGAAACACCATATATTTT.

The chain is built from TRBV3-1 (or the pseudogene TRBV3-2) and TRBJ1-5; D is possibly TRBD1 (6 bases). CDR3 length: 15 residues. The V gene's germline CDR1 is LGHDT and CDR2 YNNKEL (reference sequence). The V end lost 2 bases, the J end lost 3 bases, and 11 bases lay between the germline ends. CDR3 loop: CASSQSGGPNQPQHF. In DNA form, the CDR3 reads TGTGCCAGCAGCCAATCCGGGGGGCCCAATCAGCCCCAGCATTTT.

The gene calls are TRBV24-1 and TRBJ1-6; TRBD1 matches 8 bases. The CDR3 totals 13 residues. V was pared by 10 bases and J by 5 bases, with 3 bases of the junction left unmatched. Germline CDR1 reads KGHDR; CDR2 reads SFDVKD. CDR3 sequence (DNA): TGTGCCACTCGGGGACAGGATAATTCACCCCTCCACTTT. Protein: CATRGQDNSPLHF.

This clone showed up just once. The CDR3 coding sequence is TGTGCCAGCAGCCAAGATATGGCGGGAGTCGCCCCAGATACGCAGTATTTT. Amino acids: CASSQDMAGVAPDTQYF. This chain connects TRBV3-1 (or the pseudogene TRBV3-2) to TRBJ2-3; 7 nucleotides align to TRBD2. CDR1 is LGHDT and CDR2 is YNNKEL in the germline V gene (reference sequence). The CDR3 has 17 residues. The J segment lost 4 bases and the V segment lost 0 bases, leaving 10 bases of the junction unmatched.

The CDR3 DNA is TGCGCCAGCAGCTCAGGGGTAGCCGGCCCTAGGGAGCAGTACTTC. Its protein is CASSSGVAGPREQYF. The J gene is TRBJ2-7, the V gene TRBV5-1, with D perhaps matching TRBD1 (6 bases). V was shortened by 3 bases and J by 7 bases, with 20 bases between the two germline ends. This CDR3 has 15 residues. In germline, CDR1 is SGHRS, CDR2 YFSETQ. Full variable domain (remainder filled in from reference TRBV5-1 and TRBJ2-7): KAGVTQTPRYLIKTRGQQVTLSCSPISGHRSVSWYQQTPGQGLQFLFEYFSETQRNKGNFPGRFSGRQFSNSRSEMNVSTLELGDSALYLCASSSGVAGPREQYFGPGTRLTVT.

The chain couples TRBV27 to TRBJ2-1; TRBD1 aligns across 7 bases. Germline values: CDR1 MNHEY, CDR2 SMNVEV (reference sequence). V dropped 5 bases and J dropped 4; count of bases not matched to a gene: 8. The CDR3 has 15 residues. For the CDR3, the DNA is TGTGCCAGCAGTCCCGCCGGGACAGTGTACAATGAGCAGTTCTTC. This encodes CASSPAGTVYNEQFF.

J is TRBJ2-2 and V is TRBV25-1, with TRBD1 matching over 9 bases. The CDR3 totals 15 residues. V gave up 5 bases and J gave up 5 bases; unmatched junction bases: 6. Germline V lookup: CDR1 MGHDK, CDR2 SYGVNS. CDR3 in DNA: TGTGCCAGCAGTACAGGGGGCGCGGGGACCGGGGAGCTGTTTTTT. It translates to CASSTGGAGTGELFF.

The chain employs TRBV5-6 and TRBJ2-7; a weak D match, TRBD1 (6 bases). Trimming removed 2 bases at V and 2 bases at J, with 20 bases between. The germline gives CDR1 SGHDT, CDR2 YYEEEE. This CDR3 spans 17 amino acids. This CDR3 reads CASSLPFGQNSAYEQYF. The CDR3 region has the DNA TGTGCCAGCAGCTTACCCTTTGGACAGAATTCGGCCTACGAGCAGTACTTC.

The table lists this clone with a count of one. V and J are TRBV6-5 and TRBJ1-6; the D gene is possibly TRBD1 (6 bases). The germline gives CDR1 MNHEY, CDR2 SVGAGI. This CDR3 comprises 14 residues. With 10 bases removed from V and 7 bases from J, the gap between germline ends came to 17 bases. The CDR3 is CATERDTLNSPLHF. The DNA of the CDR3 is TGTGCCACAGAAAGGGACACTTTAAATTCACCCCTCCACTTT.

This chain's CDR3 is CASSSNWGEVPDTQYF. CDR3 bases: TGTGCCAGCAGCTCCAATTGGGGGGAGGTCCCAGATACGCAGTATTTT. The chain combines TRBV7-9 with TRBJ2-3; D may be TRBD2 (6 bases). The CDR3 extends over 16 amino acids. Between the trimmed V and J ends, which lost 4 bases and 4 bases, there was a span of 18 bases. Germline V gene sequence: CDR1 SEHNR, CDR2 FQNEAQ (reference sequence).

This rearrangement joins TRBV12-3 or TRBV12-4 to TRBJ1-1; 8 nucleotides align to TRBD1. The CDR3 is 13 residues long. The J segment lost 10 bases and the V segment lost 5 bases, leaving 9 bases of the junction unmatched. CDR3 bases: TGTGCCAGCAGTCCTGGGACAGGCCGCGGAGCTTTCTTT. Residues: CASSPGTGRGAFF.

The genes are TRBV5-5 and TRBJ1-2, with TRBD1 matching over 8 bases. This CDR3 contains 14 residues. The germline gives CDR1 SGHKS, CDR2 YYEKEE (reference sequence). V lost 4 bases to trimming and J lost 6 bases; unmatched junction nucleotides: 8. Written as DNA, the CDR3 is TGTGCCAGCAGCCGCTCAGGGGGCGCGGATGGCTACACCTTC. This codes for CASSRSGGADGYTF.

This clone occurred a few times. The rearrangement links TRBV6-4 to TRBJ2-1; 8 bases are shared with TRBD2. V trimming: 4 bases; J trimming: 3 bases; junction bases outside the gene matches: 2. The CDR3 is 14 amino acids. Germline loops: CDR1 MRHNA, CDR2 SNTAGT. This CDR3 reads CASSALAGYNEQFF. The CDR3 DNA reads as TGTGCCAGCAGTGCCCTAGCGGGCTACAATGAGCAGTTCTTC.

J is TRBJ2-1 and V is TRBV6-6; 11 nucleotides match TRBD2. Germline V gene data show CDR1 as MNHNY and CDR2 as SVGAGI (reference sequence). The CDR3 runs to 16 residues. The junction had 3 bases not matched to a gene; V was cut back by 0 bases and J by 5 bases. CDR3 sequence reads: CASSYSNSGGDNEQFF. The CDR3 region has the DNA TGTGCCAGCAGTTACTCGAATAGCGGGGGGGACAATGAGCAGTTCTTC.

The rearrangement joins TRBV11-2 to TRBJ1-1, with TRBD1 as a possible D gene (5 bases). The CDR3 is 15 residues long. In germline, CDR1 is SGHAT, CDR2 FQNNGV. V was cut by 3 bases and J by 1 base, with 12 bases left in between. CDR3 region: CASSLWGGWNTEAFF. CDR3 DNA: TGTGCCAGCAGCTTGTGGGGGGGATGGAACACTGAAGCTTTCTTT. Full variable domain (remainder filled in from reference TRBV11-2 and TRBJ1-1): EAGVAQSPRYKIIEKRQSVAFWCNPISGHATLYWYQQILGQGPKLLIQFQNNGVVDDSQLPKDRFSAERLKGVDSTLKIQPAKLEDSAVYLCASSLWGGWNTEAFFGQGTRLTVV.

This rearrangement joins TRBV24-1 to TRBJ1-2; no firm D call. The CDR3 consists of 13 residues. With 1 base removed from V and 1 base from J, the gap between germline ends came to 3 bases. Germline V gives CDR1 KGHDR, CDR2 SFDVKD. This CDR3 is CATSDLHNYGYTF. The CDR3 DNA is TGTGCCACCAGTGATTTACATAACTATGGCTACACCTTC.

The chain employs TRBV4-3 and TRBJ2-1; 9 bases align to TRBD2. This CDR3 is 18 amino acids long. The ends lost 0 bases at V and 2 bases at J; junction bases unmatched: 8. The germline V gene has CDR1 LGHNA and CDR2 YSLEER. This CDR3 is CASSQDASGIAPYNEQFF. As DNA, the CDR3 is TGCGCCAGCAGCCAAGATGCTAGCGGGATAGCGCCCTACAATGAGCAGTTCTTC.

The CDR3 region is CASSQAPGGLHEQYF. The CDR3 bases are TGCGCCAGCAGCCAAGCTCCTGGGGGACTCCACGAGCAGTACTTC. The genes are TRBV4-1 and TRBJ2-7, with D perhaps TRBD2 (6 bases). Trimming removed 1 base from V and 5 bases from J, with 15 bases in between. Germline CDR1 is MGHRA and CDR2 is YSYEKL. The CDR3 is 15 residues long.